Listed below are T cell receptor beta chains from one sample, sequenced in a study of blood T cell repertoires in COVID-19. Here immunoSEQ multiplex PCR was the method, and the copy in TCRdb shows in-frame clones only, minus some. The table records about 130,000 clones, 70% to 90% of them present only once. The specimen sequenced was PBMCs or T cells enriched from blood (not recorded which). The receptors were sampled from a woman aged 50 to 65 who had recovered from COVID-19. Both conserved end residues are part of each CDR3. Only part of the rows carry a size: once, few, many, or a class if the clone is expanded.

TRBV7-9,NA,CASSPDWAGNFKETQYF
TRBV4-3,NA,CASSQDDRGGEQYF
TRBV4-3,NA,CASSQEGTSWETQYF
TRBV20-1,NA,CSASDRGESSYEQYF
TRBV7-2,NA,CASSLGQVGRMNTEAFF
TRBV27,few,CASSPLGTGERRNQPQHF
TRBV28,NA,CASSSRDYEQYF
TRBV12-3/TRBV12-4,NA,CASSIGQESTQYF
TRBV15,NA,CATSRPFSRGEQYF
TRBV27,few,CASSTRLTGTSGNTIYF
TRBV2,NA,CASSVDRQETQYF
TRBV7-2,NA,CASSSGGWQPQHF